These T cell receptor beta chains were read from a single sample in a study of glioma-infiltrating T cells after dendritic cell vaccination. Measured with immunoSEQ multiplex PCR; TCRdb has only the in-frame clones, and not every one. The sample has around 87,000 clones, roughly 87% seen once. The sequencing here drew on blood, taken after dendritic cell vaccination. These receptors were collected from a human donor with glioblastoma. CDR3s include the opening cysteine and the closing phenylalanine or tryptophan. A D gene is named only where the DNA matches it firmly. Clone size is stated in some rows and not others, as once, few, many or a class when expanded.

J | D | size | V | DNA | CDR3
TRBJ2-3 | TRBD2 | . | TRBV7-9 | TGTGCCAGCAGCTTAGCTAGCGGGGGCTACACAGATACGCAGTATTTT | CASSLASGGYTDTQYF
TRBJ2-7 | . | once | TRBV2 | TGTGCCAGCACTCAACCGGGAGACTACGAGCAGTACTTC | CASTQPGDYEQYF
TRBJ2-7 | . | . | TRBV20-1 | TGCAGTGCTAGAGACGGGTACGAGCAGTACTTC | CSARDGYEQYF
TRBJ1-2 | TRBD1 | . | TRBV25-1 | TGTGCCAGCAGTGATGGGGACAGGGCCGGCTACACCTTC | CASSDGDRAGYTF
TRBJ2-3 | . | . | TRBV11-3 | TGTGCCAGCAGCTTGGGCGGCACAGATACGCAGTATTTT | CASSLGGTDTQYF
TRBJ1-2 | . | . | TRBV28 | TGTGCCAGCAGTTCTGGGGGAACCGCGGGGGCGGGGGGCTACACCTTC | CASSSGGTAGAGGYTF
TRBJ1-4 | . | . | TRBV7-2 | TGTGCCAGCAGCTCGGGGGAGGGGTTTAATCAAAAACTGTTTTTT | CASSSGEGFNQKLFF
TRBJ2-3 | . | . | TRBV5-6 | TGTGCCAGCAGCTGGGCTAGACAGGTTATAACAGATACGCAGTATTTT | CASSWARQVITDTQYF
TRBJ2-5 | TRBD2 | . | TRBV7-9 | TGTGCCAGCAGTCGAACCGGGACTAGCGGGGAGAAGACCCAGTACTTC | CASSRTGTSGEKTQYF
TRBJ1-2 | TRBD1 | . | TRBV30 | TGTGCCTGGTTGCCGGGACAGGGGGTGATCCGGAACTATGGCTACACCTTC | CAWLPGQGVIRNYGYTF
TRBJ2-3 | . | . | TRBV10-2 | TGCGCCAGCAGGGACAGAACGGCAGATACGCAGTATTTT | CASRDRTADTQYF